The sequence of this TCR beta chain was determined in a study of blood T cell repertoires in COVID-19. This clone was counted a single time. The CDR3 length is 15 residues. Germline trimming cut 9 bases from V and 0 bases from J; bases unmatched to any gene: 8. Germline CDR1 reads MNHEY; CDR2 reads SVGAGI. Method: immunoSEQ multiplex PCR; TCRdb's copy keeps in-frame clones and lacks some. The sample lists about 200,000 clones; roughly nine tenths were seen once. The Seattle site enrolled patients during active infection and followed them longitudinally. The origin of this receptor is a woman between 50 and 59 years old with COVID-19, enrolled during active disease. V and J are TRBV6-5 and TRBJ2-4; 7 positions agree with TRBD2. Specimen: peripheral blood. The CDR3 spells CASTLGGIAKNIQYF. The CDR3 bases are TGTGCCAGTACTTTGGGGGGGATAGCCAAAAACATTCAGTACTTC.